These 27 T cell receptor beta chains were sequenced from one sample in a study of blood T cell repertoires in COVID-19. Clones were sequenced by immunoSEQ multiplex PCR, and TCRdb holds only the in-frame ones, with some missing. Found here are around 250,000 clones, under 90% of them singletons; the top ten hold 0.94%. The sample comprised peripheral blood. The receptors stem from a woman between 40 and 55 years old who had recovered from COVID-19.

The chain is built from TRBV6-5 and TRBJ2-1; 11 bases are shared with TRBD2. The ends lost 6 bases at V and 6 bases at J; junction bases unmatched: 4. The CDR3 has 14 amino acids. CDR1 and CDR2 from the germline V gene are MNHEY and SVGAGI. As DNA, the CDR3 is TGTGCCAGCAGCACTAGCGGGAGTACCAATGAGCAGTTCTTC. Translation: CASSTSGSTNEQFF.

The chain has TRBV10-3 and TRBJ2-3, with a weak D call TRBD1 (5 bases). Deletions cut 0 bases from V and 2 bases from J, with 9 bases between. Looked up from germline, CDR1 is ENHRY and CDR2 is SYGVKD. The length of the CDR3 is 15 residues. The CDR3 coding sequence is TGTGCCATCAGTGAGTCGCCAGGGCCCACAGATACGCAGTATTTT. It is translated as CAISESPGPTDTQYF.

The chain joins TRBV19 to TRBJ2-5, with 10 bases identical to TRBD2. There are 15 residues in the CDR3. The germline CDR1 and CDR2 sequences are LNHDA and SQIVND (reference sequence). After removal of 8 bases from V and 5 bases from J, the junction contained 11 bases not matched to a gene. CDR3 nucleotide sequence: TGTGCCAGTGGCGTAATAGCGGGAGGAGGGGAGACCCAGTACTTC. Its protein product is CASGVIAGGGETQYF. The variable domain in full, with the rest retrieved from reference TRBV19 and TRBJ2-5, is DGGITQSPKYLFRKEGQNVTLSCEQNLNHDAMYWYRQDPGQGLRLIYYSQIVNDFQKGDIAEGYSVSREKKESFPLTVTSAQKNPTAFYLCASGVIAGGGETQYFGPGTRLLVL.

This rearrangement joins TRBV23-1 to TRBJ2-6, with TRBD1 as a possible D gene (5 bases). TRBV23-1 is reported as an ORF; its role is uncertain. V was clipped by 3 bases and J by 3 bases, with 21 bases between them. The CDR3 length is 19 residues. CDR3 protein: CASSHGLAGAPSGANVLTF. As DNA, the CDR3 is TGCGCCAGCAGTCACGGCCTGGCTGGGGCCCCCAGTGGGGCCAACGTCCTGACTTTC.

This chain's CDR3 is CASSAPVTAGGRNSPLHF. In DNA, the CDR3 is TGTGCCAGCAGTGCCCCGGTAACGGCAGGGGGCCGTAATTCACCCCTCCACTTT. The chain has TRBV6-1 and TRBJ1-6; 8 bases are a match to TRBD1. Germline V gives CDR1 MNHNS, CDR2 SASEGT. V shed 4 bases, J shed 6 bases, and the junction held 14 bases outside the gene matches. The CDR3 covers 18 residues.

V is TRBV6-5 and J is TRBJ1-3; D is perhaps TRBD1 (5 bases). V shed 8 bases and J shed 2 bases, with 10 bases lying between them. This CDR3 contains 13 residues. CDR1 and CDR2 (germline): MNHEY, SVGAGI. The CDR3 loop is CASGKGPGNTIYF. The CDR3 region has the DNA TGTGCCAGCGGGAAGGGGCCTGGAAACACCATATATTTT.

CDR3 in amino acids: CASGRAYEQYF. DNA of the CDR3: TGTGCCAGCGGGAGGGCCTACGAGCAGTACTTC. This sequence joins TRBV3-1 (or the pseudogene TRBV3-2) and TRBJ2-7, with 7 bases matching TRBD2. The CDR3 is made up of 11 amino acids. Germline V gene lookup returns CDR1 LGHDT and CDR2 YNNKEL (reference sequence). V shed 8 bases, J shed 2 bases, and the junction held 0 bases outside the gene matches.

CDR3 sequence reads: CATSDLLAGETQYF. CDR3 DNA sequence: TGTGCCACCAGTGACTTACTAGCGGGAGAGACCCAGTACTTC. The rearrangement links TRBV24-1 to TRBJ2-5; 9 bases match TRBD2. The V segment lost 4 bases and the J segment 4 bases; nucleotides outside the gene matches: 3. The CDR3 has 14 amino acids. Germline-derived CDR1 and CDR2 are KGHDR and SFDVKD.

This chain joins TRBV30 and TRBJ1-1; a possible D gene is TRBD1 (5 bases). This CDR3 comprises 14 residues. Trimming removed 2 bases at V and 3 bases at J, with 13 bases between. Germline V lookup: CDR1 GTSNPN, CDR2 SVGIG (reference sequence). This chain's CDR3 is CAWSLGLGDTEAFF. CDR3 DNA: TGTGCCTGGAGTCTAGGGTTAGGGGACACTGAAGCTTTCTTT.

The chain is built from TRBV5-4 and TRBJ2-2; possibly TRBD2 for D (6 bases). V lost 3 bases and J 6 bases, leaving 15 bases between the germline ends. The length of the CDR3 is 15 residues. Germline V CDR1 and CDR2: SGHNT, YYREEE (reference sequence). CDR3 loop: CASSWAAGFPGELFF. The CDR3 nucleotides read TGTGCCAGCAGCTGGGCGGCGGGATTTCCCGGGGAGCTGTTTTTT.

The rearrangement links TRBV5-1 to TRBJ1-4; the match to TRBD1 covers 9 bases. The CDR3 spans 14 residues. V lost 1 base to trimming and J lost 8 bases; unmatched junction nucleotides: 3. Germline V gene sequence: CDR1 SGHRS, CDR2 YFSETQ. CDR3 DNA: TGCGCCAGCAGCTTGCTGGGACAGGGAGAAAAACTGTTTTTT. This gives the protein CASSLLGQGEKLFF.

This rearrangement joins TRBV27 to TRBJ1-1; 7 bases map to TRBD1. This CDR3 has 18 residues. After removal of 3 bases from V and 3 bases from J, the junction contained 16 bases not matched to a gene. Germline lookup yields CDR1 MNHEY and CDR2 SMNVEV (reference sequence). The CDR3 DNA follows: TGTGCCAGCAGTTTCTATCCCCTTCAGGGGGGAAAGGACACTGAAGCTTTCTTT. It specifies CASSFYPLQGGKDTEAFF.

This rearrangement joins TRBV2 to TRBJ2-1, with D possibly matching TRBD2 (6 bases). Trimming pared 3 bases from V and 0 bases from J, leaving 12 bases between. CDR3 size: 16 residues. Looked up from germline, CDR1 is SNHLY and CDR2 is FYNNEI. In nucleotides, the CDR3 is TGTGCCAGCAGTGACGGTAGCGGTTTCTCCTACAATGAGCAGTTCTTC. Encoded protein: CASSDGSGFSYNEQFF.

The chain uses TRBV7-8 and TRBJ2-7; D unclear. From germline, CDR1 is SGHVS and CDR2 FQNEAQ. Trimming removed 1 base from V and 2 bases from J, with 12 bases in between. The CDR3 extends over 15 amino acids. The CDR3 coding sequence is TGTGCCAGCAGCTTAGATCCGTTGGGCCCCTACGAGCAGTACTTC. Its translation is CASSLDPLGPYEQYF.

The chain couples TRBV7-9 to TRBJ2-5; 9 bases line up with TRBD2. Germline V gives CDR1 SEHNR, CDR2 FQNEAQ (reference sequence). The trim removed 0 bases at V and 4 bases at J, leaving 9 bases unmatched. The CDR3 runs to 17 residues. The CDR3 is CASSLAGAGGPGETQYF. The CDR3 region has the DNA TGTGCCAGCAGCTTAGCGGGGGCGGGAGGGCCAGGAGAGACCCAGTACTTC.

J is TRBJ2-5 and V is TRBV5-1, with 10 bases aligning to TRBD2. V shed 5 bases, J shed 5 bases, and the junction held 6 bases outside the gene matches. Germline CDR1 and CDR2: SGHRS and YFSETQ. This CDR3 region has 14 residues. As DNA, the CDR3 is TGCGCCAGCAGGAAGCGGGAGGGTTTGGAGACCCAGTACTTC. This encodes CASRKREGLETQYF.

The table lists this clone with a count of one. The chain uses TRBV6-5 and TRBJ2-5; maybe TRBD2 (5 bases). Between the trimmed V and J ends, which lost 4 bases and 1 base, there was a span of 13 bases. Germline CDR1 MNHEY, CDR2 SVGAGI. The CDR3 covers 15 residues. CDR3 protein: CASSSLSVTQETQYF. The CDR3 DNA reads TGTGCCAGCAGTTCCCTTAGCGTAACCCAAGAGACCCAGTACTTC.

The chain joins TRBV6-5 to TRBJ2-5; 12 bases align to TRBD1. V gave up 4 bases and J gave up 5 bases; unmatched junction bases: 8. This CDR3 comprises 16 residues. The V gene's germline CDR1 is MNHEY and CDR2 SVGAGI. CDR3 coding DNA: TGTGCCAGCAGTTCAGCCGGGACAGGGGGCAGGGAGACCCAGTACTTC. Amino acids: CASSSAGTGGRETQYF.

The gene calls are TRBV2 and TRBJ1-5; D is unresolved. The CDR3 covers 13 residues. The ends were cut back, 1 base at V and 5 bases at J, with 6 bases in the middle. Germline V lookup: CDR1 SNHLY, CDR2 FYNNEI. CDR3 nucleotide sequence: TGTGCCAGCAGTGAAGAGCGGGATCAGCCCCAGCATTTT. Translated: CASSEERDQPQHF. Supplemented by reference TRBV2 and TRBJ1-5, the full variable domain reads EPEVTQTPSHQVTQMGQEVILRCVPISNHLYFYWYRQILGQKVEFLVSFYNNEISEKSEIFDDQFSVERPDGSNFTLKIRSTKLEDSAMYFCASSEERDQPQHFGDGTRLSIL.

V gene TRBV9 combines with J gene TRBJ2-1; tentatively, D is TRBD1 (6 bases). Germline CDR1 and CDR2: SGDLS and YYNGEE. This CDR3 region has 15 residues. Between the trimmed V and J ends, which lost 5 bases and 3 bases, there was a span of 15 bases. DNA for the CDR3: TGTGCCAGCAGTGCACCGGGACACAGCTACAATGAGCAGTTCTTC. Amino acid sequence: CASSAPGHSYNEQFF.

The gene calls are TRBV9 and TRBJ1-1, with 7 bases matching TRBD1. The CDR3 runs 13 residues. With V trimmed by 3 bases and J by 3 bases, 2 bases remained unmatched. Germline V CDR1 and CDR2: SGDLS, YYNGEE. The CDR3 nucleotides read TGTGCCAGCAGCGGACAGGGTGACACTGAAGCTTTCTTT. This sequence encodes CASSGQGDTEAFF. Supplemented by reference TRBV9 and TRBJ1-1, the full variable domain reads DSGVTQTPKHLITATGQRVTLRCSPRSGDLSVYWYQQSLDQGLQFLIQYYNGEERAKGNILERFSAQQFPDLHSELNLSSLELGDSALYFCASSGQGDTEAFFGQGTRLTVV.

This chain links TRBV18 with TRBJ2-3, with 13 nucleotides matching TRBD2. Germline V gene sequence: CDR1 KGHSH, CDR2 LQKENI. This CDR3 contains 16 residues. Trimming cost V 8 bases and J 4 bases; bases outside gene matches: 9. CDR3 nucleotides: TGTGCCAGCGCCGGACTAGCGGGAGTAAGGGCAGATACGCAGTATTTT. It translates to CASAGLAGVRADTQYF.

This chain links TRBV5-1 with TRBJ2-4; a weak D match, TRBD1 (6 bases). Trimming pared 4 bases from V and 2 bases from J, leaving 13 bases between. This CDR3 spans 15 amino acids. CDR1 is SGHRS and CDR2 is YFSETQ in the germline V gene. Here the CDR3 DNA reads TGCGCCAGCAGCCCCGTTGGGGGCACCAAAAACATTCAGTACTTC. Its protein is CASSPVGGTKNIQYF.

This rearrangement joins TRBV4-1 to TRBJ2-5, with 14 bases matching TRBD2. This CDR3 contains 16 residues. Germline V gives CDR1 MGHRA, CDR2 YSYEKL. The ends lost 4 bases at V and 2 bases at J; junction bases unmatched: 3. DNA of the CDR3: TGCGCCAGCAGCCCAAGACTAGCGGGAGGGCAAGAGACCCAGTACTTC. This translates into CASSPRLAGGQETQYF.

The rearrangement uses TRBV18 and TRBJ2-2, with D possibly being TRBD1 (5 bases). V dropped 1 base and J dropped 0 bases, with 12 bases sitting between them. Germline assignment: CDR1 KGHSH and CDR2 LQKENI. The CDR3 contains 17 residues. The CDR3 loop is CASSPQGQGANTGELFF. The DNA of the CDR3 is TGTGCCAGCTCACCACAGGGGCAGGGTGCGAACACCGGGGAGCTGTTTTTT.

V gene TRBV3-1 (or the pseudogene TRBV3-2) combines with J gene TRBJ2-3, with 8 bases matching TRBD2. There are 16 residues in the CDR3. Germline V lookup: CDR1 LGHDT, CDR2 YNNKEL (reference sequence). After removal of 5 bases from V and 3 bases from J, the junction contained 10 bases not matched to a gene. In nucleotides, the CDR3 is TGTGCCAGCAGCTTAACTACTAGCGGATATACAGATACGCAGTATTTT. Protein sequence: CASSLTTSGYTDTQYF.

The chain couples TRBV6-5 to TRBJ2-3, with a tentative D call TRBD2 (5 bases). The V end lost 3 bases, the J end lost 2 bases, and 15 bases lay between the germline ends. The CDR3 is 16 residues long. Germline V gene data show CDR1 as MNHEY and CDR2 as SVGAGI. The CDR3 reads CASSYSALQSTDTQYF. CDR3 DNA sequence: TGTGCCAGCAGTTATAGCGCCCTCCAGTCCACAGATACGCAGTATTTT.